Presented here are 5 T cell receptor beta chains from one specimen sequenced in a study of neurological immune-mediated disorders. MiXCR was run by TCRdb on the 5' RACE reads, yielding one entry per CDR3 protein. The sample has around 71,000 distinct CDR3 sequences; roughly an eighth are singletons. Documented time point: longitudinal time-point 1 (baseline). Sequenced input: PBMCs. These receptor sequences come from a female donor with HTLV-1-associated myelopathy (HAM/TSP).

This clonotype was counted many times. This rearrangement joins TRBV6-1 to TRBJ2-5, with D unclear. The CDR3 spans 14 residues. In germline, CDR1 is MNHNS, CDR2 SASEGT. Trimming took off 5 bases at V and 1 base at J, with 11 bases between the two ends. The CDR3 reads CASSNRALQETQYF. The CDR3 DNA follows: TGTGCCAGCAGTAACAGAGCCCTCCAAGAGACCCAGTACTTC.

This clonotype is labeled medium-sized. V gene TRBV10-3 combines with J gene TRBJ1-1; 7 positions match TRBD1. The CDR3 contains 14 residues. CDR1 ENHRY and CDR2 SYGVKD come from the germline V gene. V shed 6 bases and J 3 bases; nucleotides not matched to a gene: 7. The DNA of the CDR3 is TGTGCCATCAGCACAGGGGTCGGGGACACTGAAGCTTTCTTT. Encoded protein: CAISTGVGDTEAFF.

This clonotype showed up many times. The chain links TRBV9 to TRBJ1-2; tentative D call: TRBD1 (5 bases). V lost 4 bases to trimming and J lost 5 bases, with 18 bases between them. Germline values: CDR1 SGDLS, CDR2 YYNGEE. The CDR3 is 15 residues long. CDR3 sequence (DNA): TGTGCCAGCAGCACCCAGAGGGGACTCGATTATGGCTACACCTTC. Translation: CASSTQRGLDYGYTF.

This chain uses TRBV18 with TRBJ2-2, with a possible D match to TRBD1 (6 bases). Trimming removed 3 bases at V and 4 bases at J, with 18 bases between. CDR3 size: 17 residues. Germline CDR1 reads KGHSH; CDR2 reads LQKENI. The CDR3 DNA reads TGTGCCAGCTCACCTCAATCACACAGGGCGCGCACCGGGGAGCTGTTTTTT. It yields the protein CASSPQSHRARTGELFF.

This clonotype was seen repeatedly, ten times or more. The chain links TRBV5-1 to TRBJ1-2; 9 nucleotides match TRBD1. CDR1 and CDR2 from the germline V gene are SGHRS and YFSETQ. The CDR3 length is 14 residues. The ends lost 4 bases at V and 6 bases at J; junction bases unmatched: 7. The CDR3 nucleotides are TGCGCCAGCAGCCGGGACAGGGAATGGGATGGCTACACCTTC. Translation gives CASSRDREWDGYTF.